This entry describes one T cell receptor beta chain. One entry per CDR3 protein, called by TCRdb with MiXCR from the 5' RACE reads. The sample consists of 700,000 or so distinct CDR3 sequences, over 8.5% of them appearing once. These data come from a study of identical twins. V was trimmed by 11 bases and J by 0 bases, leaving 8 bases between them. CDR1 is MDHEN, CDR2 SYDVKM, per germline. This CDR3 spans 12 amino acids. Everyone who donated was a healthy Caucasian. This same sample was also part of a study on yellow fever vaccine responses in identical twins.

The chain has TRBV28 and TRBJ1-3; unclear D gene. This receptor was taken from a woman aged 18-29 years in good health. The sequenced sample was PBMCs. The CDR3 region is CAPQISGNTIYF. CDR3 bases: TGTGCCCCCCAGATCTCTGGAAACACCATATATTTT.